This paragraph reports one T cell receptor (beta chain). As yet, its antigen is unknown. With 5 bases removed from V and 0 bases from J, the gap between germline ends came to 19 bases. Germline V gene lookup returns CDR1 MNHEY and CDR2 SMNVEV (reference sequence). CDR3 length: 17 residues. Sequencing used immunoSEQ multiplex PCR; TCRdb keeps in-frame clones, though not all of them. The table shows roughly 270,000 clones, with around 93% occurring only once. This entry is derived from a study of T cell responses to AZD1222 COVID-19 vaccine. Study outcomes and limitations: Donors were mostly white British, more females; clonal diversity possibly underestimated. Repertoire collection took place solely once the T cell response had peaked.

The chain couples TRBV27 to TRBJ1-2; TRBD1 might be the D (6 bases). The receptor's source is an adult who received the AZD1222 COVID-19 vaccine. Sequenced material: peripheral blood, taken 28 days after the second AZD1222 dose. The CDR3 protein is CASSLNYLQGANYGYTF. CDR3 sequence (DNA): TGTGCCAGCAGTCTGAACTACCTACAGGGCGCTAACTATGGCTACACCTTC.